This T cell receptor beta chain was sequenced during a study of PD-1 blockade in classical Hodgkin lymphoma. The protocol was immunoSEQ multiplex PCR, while the TCRdb copy is restricted to in-frame clones and leaves out a portion. Seen here are 64,000 or so clones, roughly nine tenths observed once, and the top ten hold about 9.4%. The CDR3 loop spans 18 amino acids. With 1 base removed from V and 5 bases from J, the gap between germline ends came to 18 bases. Germline CDR1 is KGHSH and CDR2 is LQKENI. The sample's time point: cycle 4 day 1 (C4D1), after 6 weeks of nivolumab. The patients all showed relapse after autologous stem cell transplantation, while their brentuximab vedotin exposure varied.

The origin of this receptor is a human donor with classical Hodgkin lymphoma. The sequences come from peripheral blood mononuclear cells (PBMCs), collected before the fourth cycle of nivolumab. The rearrangement joins TRBV18 to TRBJ1-6; TRBD1 is a possible D gene (5 bases). In DNA, the CDR3 is TGTGCCAGCTCACCACGCTTCGGGGGTGCCCTTGATAATTCACCCCTCCACTTT. Amino acids: CASSPRFGGALDNSPLHF.